Below, one T cell receptor (beta chain) is given with its context. As yet, its antigen is unknown. These data come from a study of neurological immune-mediated disorders. Study-wide points: None of the CDR3 amino acid sequences found in expanded clones was shared across subjects. This suggests that the TCR-beta repertoires were private in all groups. The study found the most TCR clonal expansion in HTLV-1-associated myelopathy and the least in multiple sclerosis, below healthy controls.

Each TCR transcript was tagged with a 10-nucleotide random UMI during 5'RACE. MiXCR was run by TCRdb on the 5' RACE reads, yielding one entry per CDR3 protein. The sample shows nearly 45,000 distinct CDR3 sequences, 20% to 25% of them seen only once. Time point meaning: technical triplicate 3. Stored at -80 C, 2 million PBMCs were the source of the unsorted libraries. This CDR3 has 15 amino acids. Trimming removed 6 bases from V and 10 bases from J; junction bases left unmatched: 13. Germline V gene data show CDR1 as MNHEY and CDR2 as SVGAGI. The sequence was collected from a man aged 60 to 69 with HTLV-1-associated myelopathy (HAM/TSP). The V and J genes are TRBV6-5 and TRBJ1-5; 9 bases are a match to TRBD1. The sequenced sample consisted of PBMCs. DNA of the CDR3: TGTGCCAGCAGCTCCACAGGGGGCCGGACCAAACCCCAGCATTTT. This sequence encodes CASSSTGGRTKPQHF.